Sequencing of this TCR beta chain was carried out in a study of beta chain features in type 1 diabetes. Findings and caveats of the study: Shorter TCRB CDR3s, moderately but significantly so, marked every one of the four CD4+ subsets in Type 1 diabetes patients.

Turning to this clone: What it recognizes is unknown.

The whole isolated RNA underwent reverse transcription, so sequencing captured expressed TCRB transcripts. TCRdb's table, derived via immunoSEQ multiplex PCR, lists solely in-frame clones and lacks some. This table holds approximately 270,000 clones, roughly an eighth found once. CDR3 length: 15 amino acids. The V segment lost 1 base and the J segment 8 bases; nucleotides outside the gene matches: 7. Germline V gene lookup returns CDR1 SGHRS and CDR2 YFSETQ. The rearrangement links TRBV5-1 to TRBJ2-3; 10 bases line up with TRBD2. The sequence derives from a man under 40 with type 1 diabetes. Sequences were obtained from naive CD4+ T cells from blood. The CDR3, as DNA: TGCGCCAGCAGCTTGAAGCTAGCGGGAGAAACTACGCAGTATTTT. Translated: CASSLKLAGETTQYF. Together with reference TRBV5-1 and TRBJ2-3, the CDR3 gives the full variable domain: KAGVTQTPRYLIKTRGQQVTLSCSPISGHRSVSWYQQTPGQGLQFLFEYFSETQRNKGNFPGRFSGRQFSNSRSEMNVSTLELGDSALYLCASSLKLAGETTQYFGPGTRLTVL.